Shown below are 13 T cell receptor beta chains from a single sample sequenced in a study of T cells in Graves' hyperthyroidism and ophthalmopathy. The CDR3 regions of TCR beta were amplified from RNA transcripts. Primed by the HTBI set, a first-round RT-PCR was run on the TCR CDR3. TCRdb analysed the multiplex PCR reads with MiXCR anew, one entry per CDR3 protein. The repertoire consists of hundreds of thousands of distinct CDR3 sequences, with roughly 19% occurring once and the leading ten covering about 40%. The sequencing input was blood. These receptors were taken from a middle-aged man with Graves' ophthalmopathy.

A few counts support this clonotype. The chain is built from TRBV28 and TRBJ2-3, with 7 bases that match TRBD2. V lost 8 bases, J lost 4 bases, and 9 bases stayed unmatched. This CDR3 is 14 amino acids long. The V gene's germline CDR1 is MDHEN and CDR2 SYDVKM. The CDR3: CASVGLYGADTQYF. CDR3 DNA: TGTGCCAGCGTGGGACTATACGGAGCAGATACGCAGTATTTT.

The V gene is TRBV28, the J gene TRBJ2-1; D unresolved. Trimming pared 5 bases from V and 0 bases from J, leaving 11 bases between. Germline V lookup: CDR1 MDHEN, CDR2 SYDVKM. The CDR3 totals 15 residues. This CDR3 reads CASSQARSSYNEQFF. Written as DNA, the CDR3 is TGTGCCAGCAGTCAGGCGCGGAGCTCCTACAATGAGCAGTTCTTC.

This clonotype was counted only a few times. This chain connects TRBV6-2 or TRBV6-3 to TRBJ1-1; unclear D gene. Trimming stripped 2 bases from V and 6 bases from J, with 7 bases between. Germline-derived CDR1 and CDR2 are MNHEY and SVGEGT. This CDR3 comprises 12 residues. DNA for the CDR3: TGTGCCAGCAGTTACGAGGGAGCTGAAGCTTTCTTT. Translating gives CASSYEGAEAFF.

This clonotype was seen many times. V gene TRBV11-1 combines with J gene TRBJ2-1, with 7 bases that match TRBD1. This CDR3 region has 13 residues. The germline V gene has CDR1 SGHAT and CDR2 FQDESV (reference sequence). The V segment lost 5 bases and the J segment 5 bases; nucleotides outside the gene matches: 3. The CDR3 loop reads CASSLQGHNEQFF. In DNA form, the CDR3 reads TGTGCCAGCAGCCTACAGGGGCACAATGAGCAGTTCTTC.

The table lists this clonotype with many counts. This chain uses TRBV12-3 or TRBV12-4 with TRBJ2-1, with unresolved D. V dropped 7 bases and J dropped 5 bases, with 18 bases sitting between them. This CDR3 is built from 15 residues. The chain's CDR3 is CASTFLGRAHNEQFF. CDR3 DNA sequence: TGTGCCAGCACCTTTCTAGGCAGAGCGCACAATGAGCAGTTCTTC.

V is TRBV5-1 and J is TRBJ2-2; 8 bases line up with TRBD2. Trimming at V came to 6 bases and at J to 3 bases, leaving 7 bases not matched to a gene. The CDR3 runs to 15 residues. Germline V gene lookup returns CDR1 SGHRS and CDR2 YFSETQ. The CDR3 bases are TGCGCCAGCAACTTACTAGCGGATTACACCGGGGAGCTGTTTTTT. Encoded protein: CASNLLADYTGELFF.

V is TRBV28 and J is TRBJ1-1; perhaps TRBD1 as D (6 bases). Germline loops: CDR1 MDHEN, CDR2 SYDVKM. With 4 bases removed from V and 4 bases from J, the gap between germline ends came to 16 bases. The CDR3 contains 15 residues. The CDR3 reads CASSSPSTGSTEAFF. The CDR3 DNA sequence: TGTGCCAGCAGTTCTCCGTCAACAGGGTCCACTGAAGCTTTCTTT.

CDR3 protein: CATSRAQGGSTDTQYF. The CDR3, as DNA: TGTGCCACCAGTCGTGCCCAGGGGGGTTCTACAGATACGCAGTATTTT. This rearrangement joins TRBV24-1 to TRBJ2-3, with D tentatively TRBD1 (7 bases). Germline assignment: CDR1 KGHDR and CDR2 SFDVKD. The CDR3 is 16 amino acids. V shed 6 bases and J shed 3 bases, with 18 bases lying between them.

V gene TRBV24-1 combines with J gene TRBJ2-3; 9 bases fit TRBD1. This CDR3 is 15 amino acids long. V gave up 3 bases and J gave up 9 bases; unmatched junction bases: 9. CDR1 and CDR2 from the germline V gene are KGHDR and SFDVKD. The CDR3 coding sequence is TGTGCCACCAGTGATCCCGGACAGGGGAGGTGGACGCAGTATTTT. It codes for CATSDPGQGRWTQYF.

This clonotype was counted many times. The rearrangement joins TRBV5-1 to TRBJ2-1, with TRBD1 matching over 7 bases. The CDR3 contains 16 residues. V shed 2 bases and J 2 bases; nucleotides not matched to a gene: 7. The germline gives CDR1 SGHRS, CDR2 YFSETQ. As DNA, the CDR3 is TGCGCCAGCAGCTTAACAGGGGAGTCTCCCTACAATGAGCAGTTCTTC. It encodes CASSLTGESPYNEQFF.

The genes are TRBV9 and TRBJ1-6, with D hard to call. The CDR3 loop spans 16 amino acids. V lost 2 bases to trimming and J lost 7 bases, with 16 bases between them. Germline V gives CDR1 SGDLS, CDR2 YYNGEE. The CDR3 DNA is TGTGCCAGCAGCGTTTTTGCGACACGCACCAATTCACCCCTCCACTTT. Amino acids: CASSVFATRTNSPLHF.

This chain uses TRBV20-1 with TRBJ2-7; 8 bases match TRBD1. This CDR3 contains 13 residues. J was trimmed by 2 bases and V by 3 bases; bases with no gene match: 3. Germline lookup yields CDR1 DFQATT and CDR2 SNEGSKA (reference sequence). CDR3 coding DNA: TGCAGTGCTAGGGGACAGGCAACCTACGAGCAGTACTTC. Translated, it gives CSARGQATYEQYF.

This clonotype was recorded many times. The rearrangement uses TRBV19 and TRBJ2-1; 11 nucleotides match TRBD1. Germline-derived CDR1 and CDR2 are LNHDA and SQIVND (reference sequence). The CDR3 has 15 residues. V lost 11 bases to trimming and J lost 3 bases; unmatched junction nucleotides: 9. The CDR3 DNA follows: TGTGCCTCCGACCCCGGGACAGGGGGCTACAATGAGCAGTTCTTC. The encoded protein is CASDPGTGGYNEQFF.